A selection of T cell receptor beta chains follows, all from one sample in a study of blood T cell repertoires in COVID-19. The assay was immunoSEQ multiplex PCR, and TCRdb's table has in-frame clones only and misses some. The repertoire consists of 40,000 to 60,000 clones, with approximately 85% occurring once and the leading ten covering roughly 14%. The sequencing sample was made of peripheral blood. These receptors all come from a human donor in a cohort sampled during active COVID-19. Each CDR3 is given with its conserved first and last residue. Each record gives: J gene, V gene, D gene, clone size, CDR3 protein, CDR3 DNA. A D gene is named only where the DNA matches it firmly. Clone size is not always given. Where it is, it says once, few, many or a class for expanded clones.

TRBJ2-7,TRBV2,NA,NA,CASSEEAASGYEQYF,TGTGCCAGCAGTGAGGAGGCCGCATCGGGGTACGAGCAGTACTTC
TRBJ2-5,TRBV24-1,NA,NA,CASPGERETQYF,TGTGCCAGCCCAGGGGAAAGGGAGACCCAGTACTTC
TRBJ1-2,TRBV29-1,TRBD1,NA,CSGDRANYGYTF,TGCAGCGGGGACAGGGCTAACTATGGCTACACCTTC
TRBJ1-1,TRBV6-6,NA,NA,CASSPRVTNTEAFF,TGTGCCAGCAGTCCCAGGGTAACCAACACTGAAGCTTTCTTT
TRBJ2-3,TRBV5-5,NA,NA,CASSLRWDITDTQYF,TGTGCCAGCAGCTTGAGGTGGGACATCACAGATACGCAGTATTTT
TRBJ2-5,TRBV12-2,NA,NA,CASRFRPDRVEETQYF,TGTGCAAGTCGCTTTAGGCCTGACAGGGTCGAAGAGACCCAGTACTTC
TRBJ1-2,TRBV4-1,NA,NA,CASSHPGAASYGYTF,TGCGCCAGCAGCCACCCTGGCGCGGCCTCCTATGGCTACACCTTC
TRBJ2-1,TRBV12-3/TRBV12-4,NA,NA,CASSLNRWNEQFF,TGTGCCAGCAGTTTAAACAGGTGGAATGAGCAGTTCTTC
TRBJ1-1,TRBV6-6,TRBD1,NA,CASIDLGGQGKNEAFF,TGTGCCAGCATTGACCTGGGTGGACAGGGTAAAAATGAAGCTTTCTTT
TRBJ2-7,TRBV3-1/TRBV3-2,NA,NA,CASSPSPSVYEQYF,TGTGCCAGCAGCCCCTCCCCTAGCGTATACGAGCAGTACTTC
TRBJ1-1,TRBV28,NA,NA,CASSLAHLGPRPEAFF,TGTGCCAGCAGTTTAGCCCACCTTGGGCCCCGGCCTGAAGCTTTCTTT
TRBJ1-1,TRBV7-2,NA,NA,CASSLRLGENTEAFF,TGTGCCAGCAGCTTAAGACTTGGAGAAAACACTGAAGCTTTCTTT
TRBJ2-3,TRBV19,TRBD2,once,CASLAGYTDTQYF,TGTGCCAGCCTAGCGGGGTACACAGATACGCAGTATTTT
TRBJ2-5,TRBV19,TRBD2,NA,CASSISGSGGRKTQYF,TGTGCCAGTAGTATCTCTGGTAGCGGGGGGAGGAAGACCCAGTACTTC
TRBJ2-2,TRBV7-9,NA,NA,CASSSQSGLSPGSCFF,NA
TRBJ2-7,TRBV4-1,TRBD2,NA,CASSQPSMTSGRTSYEQYF,TGCGCCAGCAGCCAACCCTCCATGACTAGCGGGAGGACATCCTACGAGCAGTACTTC
TRBJ2-3,TRBV7-3,NA,NA,CASSPRGAPRDTQYF,TGTGCCAGCAGCCCACGGGGGGCCCCTAGGGATACGCAGTATTTT
TRBJ2-5,TRBV10-3,NA,NA,CAISPRLGAETQYF,TGTGCCATCAGTCCTAGGTTAGGAGCGGAGACCCAGTACTTC
TRBJ2-6,TRBV19,NA,NA,CASSIAARGANVLTF,TGTGCCAGTAGTATAGCGGCGAGGGGGGCCAACGTCCTGACTTTC
TRBJ1-6,TRBV14,NA,NA,CASSQGPGAYNSPLHF,TGTGCCAGCAGCCAAGGTCCAGGGGCATATAATTCACCCCTCCACTTT
TRBJ2-1,TRBV7-3,NA,once,CASSTDNEQFF,TGTGCCAGCAGCACAGACAATGAGCAGTTCTTC
TRBJ2-1,TRBV12-3/TRBV12-4,NA,few,CASTQGLYNEQFF,TGTGCCAGCACTCAGGGACTCTACAATGAGCAGTTCTTC
TRBJ2-7,TRBV7-6,TRBD1,NA,CASSFRDRGTYEQYF,TGTGCCAGCAGCTTCCGGGACAGGGGGACCTACGAGCAGTACTTC
TRBJ1-5,TRBV7-9,NA,NA,CASSLRDYQPQHF,TGTGCCAGCAGCTTGCGGGACTATCAGCCCCAGCATTTT
TRBJ1-2,TRBV5-4,TRBD1,many,CASSPGGQDYGYTF,TGTGCCAGCAGTCCAGGGGGGCAGGACTATGGCTACACCTTC
TRBJ2-1,TRBV7-2,NA,NA,CASSLLGASYNEQFF,TGTGCCAGCAGCTTGCTGGGGGCTAGCTACAATGAGCAGTTCTTC
TRBJ1-3,TRBV19,NA,NA,CASSTRTAGNTIYF,TGTGCCAGTAGTACCCGGACAGCTGGAAACACCATATATTTT
TRBJ2-1,TRBV19,NA,NA,CASSISFGRVQLNEQFF,TGTGCCAGTAGTATCAGCTTTGGCAGGGTACAATTGAATGAGCAGTTCTTC
TRBJ2-3,TRBV9,NA,NA,CASSVAAEGLGTDTQYF,TGTGCCAGCAGCGTAGCTGCGGAGGGCCTAGGCACAGATACGCAGTATTTT
TRBJ2-1,TRBV6-4,TRBD2,few,CASSDSRTSGSDEQFF,TGTGCCAGCAGTGACTCGAGGACTAGCGGGAGTGATGAGCAGTTCTTC
TRBJ2-2,TRBV27,TRBD1,NA,CASMRGQHTGELFF,TGTGCCAGCATGAGGGGACAGCACACCGGGGAGCTGTTTTTT
TRBJ1-3,TRBV5-1,NA,NA,CASSSDRSSGNTIYF,TGCGCCAGCAGCTCAGACCGGAGCTCTGGAAACACCATATATTTT
TRBJ2-7,TRBV19,NA,NA,CASSTARDSYEQYF,TGTGCCAGTAGTACTGCCAGGGATTCCTACGAGCAGTACTTC
TRBJ2-7,TRBV6-5,NA,NA,CASSYSASYSYEQYF,TGTGCCAGCAGTTACTCGGCTAGCTACTCCTACGAGCAGTACTTC
TRBJ2-1,TRBV6-2/TRBV6-3,TRBD2,once,CASSYQRGSYNEQFF,TGTGCCAGCAGTTACCAGCGGGGGTCCTACAATGAGCAGTTCTTC
TRBJ2-5,TRBV24-1,TRBD1,NA,CATSDSHTTGGLETQYF,TGTGCCACCAGTGATTCCCACACTACAGGGGGCCTGGAGACCCAGTACTTC
TRBJ2-7,TRBV6-6,TRBD1,NA,CASSYSGTDYEQYF,TGTGCCAGCAGTTACTCCGGGACAGACTACGAGCAGTACTTC
TRBJ1-3,TRBV2,NA,NA,CASSDTRSGNTIYF,TGTGCCAGCAGCGACACCCGCTCTGGAAACACCATATATTTT
TRBJ1-5,TRBV5-6,NA,NA,CASSPGFVNQPQHF,TGTGCCAGCAGCCCGGGGTTTGTCAATCAGCCCCAGCATTTT
TRBJ2-7,TRBV4-2,TRBD1,NA,CASSQVTPGQGNYEQYF,TGTGCCAGCAGCCAAGTAACTCCGGGACAGGGAAACTACGAGCAGTACTTC
TRBJ2-7,TRBV6-5,NA,NA,CASRGLGGTYEQYF,TGTGCCAGCCGGGGATTGGGCGGAACCTACGAGCAGTACTTC
TRBJ2-4,TRBV19,NA,NA,CASKTGYLAKNIQYF,TGTGCCAGTAAAACAGGTTACTTAGCCAAAAACATTCAGTACTTC
TRBJ2-1,TRBV15,TRBD2,NA,CATSREGLAGGYNEQFF,TGTGCCACCAGCAGAGAGGGACTAGCGGGGGGTTACAATGAGCAGTTCTTC